Listed here are 21 T cell receptor beta chains from one sample, sequenced in a study of T cells after yellow fever vaccination. TCRdb reanalysed the 5' RACE reads using MiXCR and keeps one entry per CDR3 protein. The sample holds about 170,000 distinct CDR3 sequences, approximately 9.9% seen once. Sequencing used CD8+ T cells sorted from PBMCs, obtained 15 days after the yellow fever booster vaccination. Source of these receptors: a man aged 18 to 29 who received the YFV17D yellow fever vaccine.

The table lists this clonotype with a few counts. The rearrangement uses TRBV5-6 and TRBJ1-5; no clear D gene. Looked up from germline, CDR1 is SGHDT and CDR2 is YYEEEE. Trimming took 7 bases from V and 2 from J, leaving 10 bases between them. This CDR3 region has 13 residues. The CDR3 DNA reads as TGTGCCAGCCAATTCAGAGGCAATCAGCCCCAGCATTTT. Protein sequence: CASQFRGNQPQHF.

V and J are TRBV11-1 and TRBJ2-7, with 8 positions matching TRBD1. Germline-derived CDR1 and CDR2 are SGHAT and FQDESV (reference sequence). The length of the CDR3 is 14 residues. After removal of 3 bases from V and 6 bases from J, the junction contained 7 bases not matched to a gene. The DNA for the CDR3 is TGTGCCAGCAGCTTCCCGGCAGGGGGCGGCGAGCAGTACGTC. Translating gives CASSFPAGGGEQYV.

There are a few counts of this clonotype. V and J are TRBV9 and TRBJ2-1, with 9 positions matching TRBD1. The CDR3 spans 15 residues. V lost 4 bases, J lost 7 bases, and 9 bases stayed unmatched. CDR1 is SGDLS, CDR2 YYNGEE, per germline. Written as DNA, the CDR3 is TGTGCCAGCAGCTATACAGGGGGCACTACAAATGAGCAGTTCTTC. Translated: CASSYTGGTTNEQFF.

The chain uses TRBV6-6 and TRBJ2-2, with a weak D call TRBD1 (6 bases). Germline-derived CDR1 and CDR2 are MNHNY and SVGAGI (reference sequence). The CDR3 contains 12 residues. V was trimmed by 11 bases and J by 3 bases, leaving 10 bases between them. CDR3 region: CAGGSHTGELFF. CDR3 bases: TGTGCCGGGGGCAGTCACACCGGGGAGCTGTTTTTT.

In this sample, this clonotype turned up many times. This chain joins TRBV27 and TRBJ2-1; maybe TRBD2 (6 bases). Germline values: CDR1 MNHEY, CDR2 SMNVEV (reference sequence). CDR3 length: 13 amino acids. The V gene lost 2 bases and the J gene lost 5 bases, with 7 bases spanning the gap. Written as DNA, the CDR3 is TGTGCCAGCAGTTTAGTAGCGGACAATGAGCAGTTCTTC. Its translation is CASSLVADNEQFF.

This chain links TRBV7-2 with TRBJ2-7, with 10 positions matching TRBD1. The CDR3 totals 16 residues. Germline V gene sequence: CDR1 SGHTA, CDR2 FQGNSA. The J segment lost 1 base and the V segment lost 2 bases, leaving 5 bases of the junction unmatched. DNA for the CDR3: TGTGCCAGCAGCTTAACCCGGGGACAGGGGTCCTACGAGCAGTACTTC. It encodes CASSLTRGQGSYEQYF.

The chain recombines TRBV7-3 with TRBJ2-2, with 7 bases matching TRBD1. This CDR3 has 16 amino acids. Germline V gene data show CDR1 as SGHTA and CDR2 as FQGTGA. The J segment lost 5 bases and the V segment lost 0 bases, leaving 6 bases of the junction unmatched. The CDR3, as DNA: TGTGCCAGCAGCTTAACCTTGACAGGGATGACCGGGGAGCTGTTTTTT. Its protein is CASSLTLTGMTGELFF.

In its sample, this clonotype was seen a few times. V gene TRBV7-2 combines with J gene TRBJ1-1; 8 bases match TRBD1. Germline V CDR1 and CDR2: SGHTA, FQGNSA. V was pared by 3 bases and J by 10 bases, with 16 bases of the junction left unmatched. CDR3 size: 16 residues. The chain's CDR3 is CASSFPSDRVGVGAFF. The CDR3 DNA is TGTGCCAGCAGCTTTCCTTCGGACAGGGTTGGTGTTGGAGCTTTCTTT.

There are a few counts of this clonotype. The V call is TRBV3-1, the J call TRBJ2-7; a possible D gene is TRBD2 (5 bases). V lost 3 bases and J lost 3, with 9 bases in between. This CDR3 has 13 amino acids. CDR1 and CDR2 from the germline V gene are LGHDT and YNNKEL (reference sequence). CDR3 coding DNA: TGTGCCAGCAGCCAGAACGGGATCTACGAGCAGTACTTC. This gives the protein CASSQNGIYEQYF.

This clonotype showed up just once. V usage is TRBV15 and J usage is TRBJ1-6; D is perhaps TRBD1 (5 bases). From germline, CDR1 is LNHNV and CDR2 YYDKDF (reference sequence). This CDR3 has 15 residues. Trimming removed 3 bases from V and 6 bases from J, with 12 bases in between. CDR3 nucleotides: TGTGCCACCAGCAGCACCCAGGGAGGTAATTCACCCCTCCACTTT. Protein product: CATSSTQGGNSPLHF.

The chain couples TRBV5-1 to TRBJ2-7; 10 bases are shared with TRBD2. The CDR3 extends over 14 amino acids. Germline assignment: CDR1 SGHRS and CDR2 YFSETQ. Germline trimming cut 3 bases from V and 5 bases from J; bases unmatched to any gene: 5. CDR3 sequence: CASSSTGTSDEQYV. CDR3 DNA: TGCGCCAGCAGCTCGACCGGGACTAGCGACGAGCAGTACGTC.

This clonotype was seen only a few times. This chain uses TRBV4-1 with TRBJ1-5; 8 bases align to TRBD1. CDR1 MGHRA and CDR2 YSYEKL come from the germline V gene. The length of the CDR3 is 15 residues. The V gene end was trimmed by 6 bases and the J gene end by 6 bases; junction bases not matched to a gene: 10. CDR3 coding DNA: TGCGCCAGCAGTCAAACAGGGGGAGTCGGTCAGCCCCAGCATTTT. Amino acid sequence: CASSQTGGVGQPQHF.

This clonotype was seen at least ten times. The CDR3 is CASIYNTEAFF. CDR3 DNA sequence: TGTGCCAGCATCTATAACACTGAAGCTTTCTTT. The rearrangement links TRBV7-9 to TRBJ1-1, with D hard to call. Germline CDR1 SEHNR, CDR2 FQNEAQ (reference sequence). The V end lost 7 bases, the J end lost 2 bases, and 5 bases lay between the germline ends. CDR3 size: 11 residues.

The rearrangement uses TRBV20-1 and TRBJ2-5; unclear D gene. The CDR3 runs to 12 residues. Germline V gives CDR1 DFQATT, CDR2 SNEGSKA (reference sequence). V lost 3 bases and J 7 bases, leaving 12 bases between the germline ends. The CDR3 DNA is TGCAGTGCTAGCCATCCAGAAGGGACCCAGTACTTC. The encoded protein is CSASHPEGTQYF.

This clonotype was counted only a few times. This sequence joins TRBV20-1 and TRBJ1-1; the match to TRBD1 covers 7 bases. V was pared by 5 bases and J by 3 bases, with 9 bases of the junction left unmatched. Germline CDR1 is DFQATT and CDR2 is SNEGSKA (reference sequence). This CDR3 comprises 14 residues. The CDR3 region is CSAPGQEGDTEAFF. The CDR3 DNA reads as TGCAGTGCTCCCGGACAGGAGGGGGACACTGAAGCTTTCTTT.

This clonotype has more than one count but fewer than ten. A clone one base away is much larger, so this may be a read error. This chain uses TRBV9 with TRBJ2-3; the match to TRBD1 covers 8 bases. This CDR3 has 14 amino acids. Germline CDR1 and CDR2: SGDLS and YYNGEE. In DNA, the CDR3 is TGTGCCAGAAGCGAGGACAGGGACACAGATACGCAGTATTTT. Its translation: CARSEDRDTDTQYF.

The rearrangement links TRBV7-9 to TRBJ2-3; D tentatively fits TRBD1 or TRBD2 (8 bases each). This CDR3 has 15 residues. The germline V and J ends were trimmed by 6 bases and 3 bases, with 16 bases remaining between them. CDR1 is SEHNR and CDR2 is FQNEAQ in the germline V gene (reference sequence). CDR3 amino acids: CASRGTGGRTDTQYF. The CDR3 DNA follows: TGTGCCAGCAGGGGGACAGGCGGGAGGACAGATACGCAGTATTTT. Looking up the rest from reference TRBV7-9 and TRBJ2-3 gives the full variable domain: DTGVSQNPRHKITKRGQNVTFRCDPISEHNRLYWYRQTLGQGPEFLTYFQNEAQLEKSRLLSDRFSAERPKGSFSTLEIQRTEQGDSAMYLCASRGTGGRTDTQYFGPGTRLTVL.

This clonotype has at least ten counts. The J gene is TRBJ2-3, the V gene TRBV12-3 or TRBV12-4; D may be TRBD2 (6 bases). V was pared by 4 bases and J by 1 base, with 15 bases between. This CDR3 contains 16 residues. Here the CDR3 DNA reads TGTGCCAGCAGTTCCCCCCAGCGGGTCGGCACAGATACGCAGTATTTT. Translating it yields CASSSPQRVGTDTQYF.

The chain combines TRBV5-5 with TRBJ1-1; D possibly corresponds to TRBD1 (6 bases). The CDR3 contains 18 residues. Germline assignment: CDR1 SGHKS and CDR2 YYEKEE (reference sequence). Trimming took 0 bases from V and 1 from J, leaving 19 bases between them. CDR3 amino acids: CASSLVVAGVLRNTEAFF. In nucleotides, the CDR3 is TGTGCCAGCAGCTTGGTGGTGGCAGGGGTTCTCAGGAACACTGAAGCTTTCTTT.

In this sample, this clonotype turned up many times. V gene TRBV5-1 combines with J gene TRBJ2-7, with a tentative D call TRBD1 (7 bases). Trimming left V 1 base short and J 2 bases short, with 13 bases between. Germline assignment: CDR1 SGHRS and CDR2 YFSETQ. The CDR3 totals 15 residues. DNA for the CDR3: TGCGCCAGCAGCTTGTATCCAGGGGGGACCTACGAGCAGTACTTC. Encoded protein: CASSLYPGGTYEQYF.

This clonotype was observed a handful of times. The gene calls are TRBV15 and TRBJ1-2; D unclear. The ends were cut back, 0 bases at V and 4 bases at J, with 9 bases in the middle. The CDR3 runs to 14 residues. The germline CDR1 and CDR2 sequences are LNHNV and YYDKDF (reference sequence). The CDR3 region is CATSRDKGSYGYTF. In nucleotides, the CDR3 is TGTGCCACCAGCAGAGATAAGGGATCCTATGGCTACACCTTC.